Presented here are 12 T cell receptor beta chains from one specimen sequenced in a study of neurological immune-mediated disorders (dated by TCRdb to 2018 to 2020). Library preparation used 5' RACE. TCRdb records Illumina HiSeq 2500 as the sequencer. TCRdb passed the public sequencing reads through fastp at Q25 and MiXCR, retaining productive beta sequences. Each CDR3 protein appears once, grouped with its most common genes and DNA. This sample comprises about 14,000 distinct CDR3 sequences, over 10% of them detected only once. Of the sample, approximately 42% is held by the ten largest clones. The specimen sequenced was CD8+ T cells from blood. Every receptor here comes from a female donor with HTLV-1-associated myelopathy (HAM/TSP).

This clonotype was found many times. J is TRBJ2-7 and V is TRBV7-2; TRBD1 aligns across 9 bases. The CDR3 contains 15 residues. The V gene's germline CDR1 is SGHTA and CDR2 FQGNSA. The V gene end was trimmed by 4 bases and the J gene end by 5 bases; junction bases not matched to a gene: 9. Here the CDR3 DNA reads TGTGCCAGCAGCTCGACCGGGACAGGGATTCACGAGCAGTACTTC. Translating gives CASSSTGTGIHEQYF.

This clonotype was counted many times. This chain connects TRBV7-3 to TRBJ2-1; 7 positions match TRBD2. With 6 bases clipped from V and 4 bases from J, the junction kept 6 bases outside the gene matches. This CDR3 comprises 14 residues. CDR1 and CDR2 from the germline V gene are SGHTA and FQGTGA. The CDR3 spells CASSPSGEYNEQFF. Here the CDR3 DNA reads TGTGCCAGCAGTCCGAGCGGGGAATACAATGAGCAGTTCTTC.

This clonotype appeared many times. This chain uses TRBV28 with TRBJ2-3, with 9 bases that match TRBD2. This CDR3 contains 17 residues. The trim removed 6 bases at V and 2 bases at J, leaving 12 bases unmatched. Per germline, CDR1 MDHEN and CDR2 SYDVKM. The CDR3 reads CASSLPAGGGYTDTQYF. The CDR3 coding sequence is TGTGCCAGCAGCCTTCCTGCGGGGGGGGGTTACACAGATACGCAGTATTTT.

The chain couples TRBV9 to TRBJ2-3; 10 positions agree with TRBD1. V dropped 4 bases and J dropped 6; count of bases not matched to a gene: 8. CDR1 is SGDLS and CDR2 is YYNGEE in the germline V gene. CDR3 length equals 15 residues. Here the CDR3 DNA reads TGTGCCAGCAGCCCCCAGACAGGGGGCCTTGATACGCAGTATTTT. This translates into CASSPQTGGLDTQYF.

This clonotype has ten or more counts. The rearrangement joins TRBV12-3 or TRBV12-4 to TRBJ2-3; D assignment may be TRBD1 or TRBD2 (5 bases each). The CDR3 totals 14 residues. Trimming took off 9 bases at V and 6 bases at J, with 19 bases between the two ends. Here the CDR3 DNA reads TGTGCCAGTAAAACCAGGTGGGACCAGGATACGCAGTATTTT. Its protein is CASKTRWDQDTQYF.

This clonotype has ten or more counts. The genes are TRBV5-1 and TRBJ2-3; 9 bases match TRBD1. CDR1 is SGHRS, CDR2 YFSETQ, per germline. Trimming cost V 5 bases and J 1 base; bases outside gene matches: 8. The CDR3 consists of 16 residues. The CDR3 nucleotides are TGCGCCAGCAGACCTTCCCGGGACAGGGGCACAGATACGCAGTATTTT. This gives the protein CASRPSRDRGTDTQYF.

This clonotype was seen repeatedly, ten times or more. The chain employs TRBV6-2 or TRBV6-3 and TRBJ2-7, with D uncertain. The germline CDR1 and CDR2 sequences are MNHEY and SVGEGT. Trimming left V 5 bases short and J 2 bases short, with 10 bases between. This CDR3 region has 13 residues. The CDR3 nucleotides read TGTGCCAGCAGTCTGACACTCGCCTACGAGCAGTACTTC. The encoded protein is CASSLTLAYEQYF.

This clonotype showed up many times. V is TRBV5-1 and J is TRBJ2-7; TRBD1 matches at 9 bases. V dropped 3 bases and J dropped 2; count of bases not matched to a gene: 3. Germline CDR1 reads SGHRS; CDR2 reads YFSETQ. The CDR3 runs 14 residues. The CDR3 DNA is TGCGCCAGCAGCTCGGGACAGGGTCCCTACGAGCAGTACTTC. Residues: CASSSGQGPYEQYF.

This clonotype has ten or more counts. The chain couples TRBV3-1 to TRBJ1-5; D is perhaps TRBD1 (6 bases). CDR3 length: 15 residues. In germline, CDR1 is LGHDT, CDR2 YNNKEL (reference sequence). V was clipped by 5 bases and J by 8 bases, with 19 bases between them. DNA of the CDR3: TGTGCCAGCAGCACAGGGTCAGGGAGGGTAAAGCCCCAGCATTTT. Its translation: CASSTGSGRVKPQHF.

This clonotype was recorded many times. The chain couples TRBV10-3 to TRBJ2-7; D might be TRBD1 (6 bases). Germline V gene sequence: CDR1 ENHRY, CDR2 SYGVKD. The V gene lost 3 bases and the J gene lost 7 bases, with 13 bases spanning the gap. The CDR3 length is 13 residues. DNA for the CDR3: TGTGCCATCAGTGACGGACAGCCCTTTGAGCAGTACTTC. It encodes CAISDGQPFEQYF.

There are many counts of this clonotype. The chain links TRBV7-9 to TRBJ2-7; the D gene is possibly TRBD1 (6 bases). Trimming took 5 bases from V and 1 from J, leaving 18 bases between them. This CDR3 is 16 amino acids long. Germline CDR1 SEHNR, CDR2 FQNEAQ (reference sequence). CDR3 sequence (DNA): TGTGCCAGCAGCCCTACGCAGGGGCTCCAGTCCTACGAGCAGTACTTC. Translated: CASSPTQGLQSYEQYF. Filled out from reference TRBV7-9 and TRBJ2-7, the complete variable domain reads DTGVSQNPRHKITKRGQNVTFRCDPISEHNRLYWYRQTLGQGPEFLTYFQNEAQLEKSRLLSDRFSAERPKGSFSTLEIQRTEQGDSAMYLCASSPTQGLQSYEQYFGPGTRLTVT.

Many counts were recorded for this clonotype. V is TRBV6-6 and J is TRBJ2-1; 11 bases agree with TRBD1. CDR1 MNHNY and CDR2 SVGAGI come from the germline V gene (reference sequence). Unmatched junction bases numbered 6, after V lost 6 bases and J lost 5 bases. The CDR3 spans 15 residues. CDR3 DNA: TGTGCCAGCAGAAGGACAGGGGGCAGGAACAATGAGCAGTTCTTC. It specifies CASRRTGGRNNEQFF.